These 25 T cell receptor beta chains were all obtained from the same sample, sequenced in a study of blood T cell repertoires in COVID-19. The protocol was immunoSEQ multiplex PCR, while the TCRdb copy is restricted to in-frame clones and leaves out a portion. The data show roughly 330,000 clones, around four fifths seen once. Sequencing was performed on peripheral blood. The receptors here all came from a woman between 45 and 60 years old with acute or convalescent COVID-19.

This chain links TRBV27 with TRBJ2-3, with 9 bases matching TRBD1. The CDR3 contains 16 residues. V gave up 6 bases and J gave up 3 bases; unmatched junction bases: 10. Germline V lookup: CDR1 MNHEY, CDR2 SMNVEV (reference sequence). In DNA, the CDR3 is TGTGCCAGCAGGGCAATACAGGGGGCAGGGACAGATACGCAGTATTTT. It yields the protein CASRAIQGAGTDTQYF.

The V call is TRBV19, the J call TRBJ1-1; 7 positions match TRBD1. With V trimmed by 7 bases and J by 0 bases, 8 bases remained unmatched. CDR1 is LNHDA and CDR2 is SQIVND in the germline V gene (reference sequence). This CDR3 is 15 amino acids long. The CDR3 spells CASKIRQGLNTEAFF. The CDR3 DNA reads TGTGCCAGTAAGATAAGACAGGGTTTGAACACTGAAGCTTTCTTT.

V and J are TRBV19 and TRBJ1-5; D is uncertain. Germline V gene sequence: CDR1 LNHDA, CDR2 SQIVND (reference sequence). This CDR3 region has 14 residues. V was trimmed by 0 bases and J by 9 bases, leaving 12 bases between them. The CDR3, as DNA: TGTGCCAGTAGTATAGATCTGGGTGCGGGGCCCCAGCATTTT. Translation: CASSIDLGAGPQHF.

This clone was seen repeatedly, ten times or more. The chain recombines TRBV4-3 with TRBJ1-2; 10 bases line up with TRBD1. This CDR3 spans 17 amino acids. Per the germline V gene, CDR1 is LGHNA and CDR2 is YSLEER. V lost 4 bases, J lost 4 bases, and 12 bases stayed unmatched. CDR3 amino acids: CASSLGQGGSDIYGYTF. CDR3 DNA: TGCGCCAGCAGCCTCGGACAGGGGGGATCTGACATCTATGGCTACACCTTC.

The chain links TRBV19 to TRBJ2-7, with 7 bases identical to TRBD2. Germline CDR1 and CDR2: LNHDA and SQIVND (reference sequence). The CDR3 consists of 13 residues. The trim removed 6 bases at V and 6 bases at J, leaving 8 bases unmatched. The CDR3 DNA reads TGTGCCAGTAGGATGCATGGCGGGGGCGAGCAGTACTTC. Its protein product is CASRMHGGGEQYF. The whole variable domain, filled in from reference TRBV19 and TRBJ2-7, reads DGGITQSPKYLFRKEGQNVTLSCEQNLNHDAMYWYRQDPGQGLRLIYYSQIVNDFQKGDIAEGYSVSREKKESFPLTVTSAQKNPTAFYLCASRMHGGGEQYFGPGTRLTVT.

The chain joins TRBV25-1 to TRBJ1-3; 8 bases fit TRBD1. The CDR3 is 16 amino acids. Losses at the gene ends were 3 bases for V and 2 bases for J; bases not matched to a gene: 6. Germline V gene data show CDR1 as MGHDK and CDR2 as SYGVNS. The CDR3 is CASSDSPDRAGNTIYF. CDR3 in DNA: TGTGCCAGCAGTGACAGTCCGGACAGGGCTGGAAACACCATATATTTT.

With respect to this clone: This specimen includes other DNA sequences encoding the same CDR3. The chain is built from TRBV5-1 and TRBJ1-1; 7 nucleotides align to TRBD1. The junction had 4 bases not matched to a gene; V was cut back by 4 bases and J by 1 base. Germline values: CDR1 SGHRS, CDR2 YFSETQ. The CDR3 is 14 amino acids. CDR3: CASSGSGGNTEAFF. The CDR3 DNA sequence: TGCGCCAGCAGCGGGTCAGGGGGGAACACTGAAGCTTTCTTT. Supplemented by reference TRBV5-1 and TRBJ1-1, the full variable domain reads KAGVTQTPRYLIKTRGQQVTLSCSPISGHRSVSWYQQTPGQGLQFLFEYFSETQRNKGNFPGRFSGRQFSNSRSEMNVSTLELGDSALYLCASSGSGGNTEAFFGQGTRLTVV.

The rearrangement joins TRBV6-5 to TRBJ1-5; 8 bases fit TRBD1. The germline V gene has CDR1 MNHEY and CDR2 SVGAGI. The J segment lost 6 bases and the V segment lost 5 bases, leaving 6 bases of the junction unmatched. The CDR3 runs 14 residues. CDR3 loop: CASSPGGEGQPQHF. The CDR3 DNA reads TGTGCCAGCAGTCCAGGGGGCGAGGGTCAGCCCCAGCATTTT.

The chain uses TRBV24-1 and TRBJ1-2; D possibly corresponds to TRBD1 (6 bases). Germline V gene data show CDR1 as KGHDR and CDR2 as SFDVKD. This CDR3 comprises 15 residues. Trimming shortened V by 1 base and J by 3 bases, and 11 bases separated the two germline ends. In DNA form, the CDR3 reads TGTGCCACCAGTGATTTCACAGGGTCGTACTATGGCTACACCTTC. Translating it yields CATSDFTGSYYGYTF.

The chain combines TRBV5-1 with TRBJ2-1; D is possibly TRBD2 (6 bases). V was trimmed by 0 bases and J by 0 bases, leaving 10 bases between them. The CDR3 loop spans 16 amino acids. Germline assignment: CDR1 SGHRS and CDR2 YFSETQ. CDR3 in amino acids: CASSLGGLVSYNEQFF. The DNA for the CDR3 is TGCGCCAGCAGCTTGGGGGGACTTGTCTCCTACAATGAGCAGTTCTTC.

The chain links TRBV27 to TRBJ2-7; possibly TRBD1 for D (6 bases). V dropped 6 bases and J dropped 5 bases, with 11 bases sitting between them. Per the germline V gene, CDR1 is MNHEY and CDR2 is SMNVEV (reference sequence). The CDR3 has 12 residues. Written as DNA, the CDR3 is TGTGCCAGCAGACAGGGTCGGAACGAGCAGTACTTC. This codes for CASRQGRNEQYF.

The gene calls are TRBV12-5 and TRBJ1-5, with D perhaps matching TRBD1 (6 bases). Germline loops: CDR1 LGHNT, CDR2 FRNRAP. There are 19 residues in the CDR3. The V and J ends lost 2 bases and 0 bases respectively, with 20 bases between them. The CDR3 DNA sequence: TGTGCTAGTGGTTTGCGGCAGACAGGTCGGGTTAATAGCAATCAGCCCCAGCATTTT. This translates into CASGLRQTGRVNSNQPQHF.

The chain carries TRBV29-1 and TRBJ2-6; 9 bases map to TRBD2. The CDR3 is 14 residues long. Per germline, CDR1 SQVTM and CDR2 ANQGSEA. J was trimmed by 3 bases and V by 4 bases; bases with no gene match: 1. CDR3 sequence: CSVVAGVGANVLTF. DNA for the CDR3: TGCAGCGTTGTAGCGGGGGTTGGGGCCAACGTCCTGACTTTC.

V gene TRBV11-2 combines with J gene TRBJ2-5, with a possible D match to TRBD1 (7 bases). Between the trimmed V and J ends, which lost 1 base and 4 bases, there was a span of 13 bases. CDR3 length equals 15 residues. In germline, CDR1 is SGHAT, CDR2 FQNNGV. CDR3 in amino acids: CASSLVGGGGETQYF. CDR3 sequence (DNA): TGTGCCAGCAGCTTAGTAGGAGGGGGCGGAGAGACCCAGTACTTC.

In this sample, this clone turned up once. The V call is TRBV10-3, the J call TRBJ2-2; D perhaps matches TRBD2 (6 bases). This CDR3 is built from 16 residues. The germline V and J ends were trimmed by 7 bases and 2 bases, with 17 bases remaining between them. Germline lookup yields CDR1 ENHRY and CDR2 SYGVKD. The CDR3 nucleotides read TGTGCCATCACCCGGGACTCCTGGACTAACACCGGGGAGCTGTTTTTT. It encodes CAITRDSWTNTGELFF.

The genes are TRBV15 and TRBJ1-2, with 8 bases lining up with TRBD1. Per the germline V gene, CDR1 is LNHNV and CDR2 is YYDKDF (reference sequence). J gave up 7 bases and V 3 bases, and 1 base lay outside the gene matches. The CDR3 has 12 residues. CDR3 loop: CATSSGTGGYTF. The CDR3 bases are TGTGCCACCAGCAGCGGGACAGGTGGCTACACCTTC.

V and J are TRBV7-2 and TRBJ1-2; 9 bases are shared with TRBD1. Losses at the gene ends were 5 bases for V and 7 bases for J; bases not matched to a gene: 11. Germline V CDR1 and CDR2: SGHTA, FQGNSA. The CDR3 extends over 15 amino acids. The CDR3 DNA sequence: TGTGCCAGCAGCGCGACTTGGGACAGGGAGGTTGGCTACACCTTC. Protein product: CASSATWDREVGYTF.

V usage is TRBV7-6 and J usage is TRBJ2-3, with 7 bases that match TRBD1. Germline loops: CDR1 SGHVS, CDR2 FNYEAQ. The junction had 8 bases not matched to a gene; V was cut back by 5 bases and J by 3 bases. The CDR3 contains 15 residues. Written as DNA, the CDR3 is TGTGCCAGCAGCCGGTGGGACAGCCCGACAGATACGCAGTATTTT. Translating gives CASSRWDSPTDTQYF.

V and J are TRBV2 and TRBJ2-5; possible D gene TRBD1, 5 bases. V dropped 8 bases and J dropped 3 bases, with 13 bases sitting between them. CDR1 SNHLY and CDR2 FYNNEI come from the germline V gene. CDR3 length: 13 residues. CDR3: CASQKGLEETQYF. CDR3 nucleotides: TGTGCCAGCCAAAAGGGGCTAGAAGAGACCCAGTACTTC.

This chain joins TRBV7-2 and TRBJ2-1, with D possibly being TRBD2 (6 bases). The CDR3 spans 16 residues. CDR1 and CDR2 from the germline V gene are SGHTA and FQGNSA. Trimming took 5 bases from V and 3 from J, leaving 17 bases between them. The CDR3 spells CASSPQRESFYNEQFF. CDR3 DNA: TGTGCCAGCAGCCCCCAACGGGAGTCATTCTACAATGAGCAGTTCTTC.

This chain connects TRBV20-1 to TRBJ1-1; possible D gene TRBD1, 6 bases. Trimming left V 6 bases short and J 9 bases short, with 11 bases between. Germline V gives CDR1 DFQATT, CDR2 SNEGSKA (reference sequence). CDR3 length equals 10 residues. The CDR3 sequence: CSARDIQAFF. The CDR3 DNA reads TGCAGTGCAAGGGACATCCAAGCTTTCTTT.

CDR3 nucleotides: TGTGCCAGCAGCTTAGATCTAGGCGGGTTCCTAGGGGATACGCAGTATTTT. Encoded protein: CASSLDLGGFLGDTQYF. The genes are TRBV11-2 and TRBJ2-3; D may be TRBD2 (5 bases). V was shortened by 0 bases and J by 6 bases, with 19 bases between the two germline ends. This CDR3 spans 17 amino acids. Germline-derived CDR1 and CDR2 are SGHAT and FQNNGV.

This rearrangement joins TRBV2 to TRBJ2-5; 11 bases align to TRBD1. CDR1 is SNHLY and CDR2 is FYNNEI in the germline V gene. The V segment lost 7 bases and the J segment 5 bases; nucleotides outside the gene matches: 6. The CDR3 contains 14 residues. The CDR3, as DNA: TGTGCCAGCACCGGACAGGGGGCATGGGAGACCCAGTACTTC. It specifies CASTGQGAWETQYF.

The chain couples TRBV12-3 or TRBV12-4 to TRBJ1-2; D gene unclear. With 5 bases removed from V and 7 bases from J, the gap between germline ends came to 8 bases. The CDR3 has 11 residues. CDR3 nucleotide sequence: TGTGCCAGCAGTCTGGGCACTGGCTACACCTTC. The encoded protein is CASSLGTGYTF.

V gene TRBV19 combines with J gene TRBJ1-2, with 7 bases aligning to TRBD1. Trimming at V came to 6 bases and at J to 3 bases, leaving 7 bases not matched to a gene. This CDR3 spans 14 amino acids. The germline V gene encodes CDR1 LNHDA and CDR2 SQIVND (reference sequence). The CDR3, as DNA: TGTGCCAGTAGAGGACAGGAGACAGACTATGGCTACACCTTC. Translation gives CASRGQETDYGYTF.